This entry lists 24 T cell receptor beta chains sequenced from one sample in a study of identical twins. TCRdb reanalysed the 5' RACE reads using MiXCR and keeps one entry per CDR3 protein. The table includes under 350,000 distinct CDR3 sequences, nearly 9.5% detected once. These records were also assigned to another study, of yellow fever vaccine responses in identical twins.

Sequencing input: CD8+ T cells sorted from blood. These receptors came from a woman aged 18-35 years in good health.

The chain joins TRBV27 to TRBJ2-1, with TRBD1 matching over 8 bases. Germline lookup yields CDR1 MNHEY and CDR2 SMNVEV (reference sequence). CDR3 length equals 16 residues. Trimming at V came to 2 bases and at J to 3 bases, leaving 6 bases not matched to a gene. CDR3 DNA sequence: TGTGCCAGCAGTTTAACCACAGGGGGGTTCTACAATGAGCAGTTCTTC. Its protein is CASSLTTGGFYNEQFF.

The V gene is TRBV11-3, the J gene TRBJ2-2; 13 bases align to TRBD2. V shed 5 bases and J 1 base; nucleotides not matched to a gene: 4. The CDR3 contains 17 residues. Germline lookup yields CDR1 SGHNT and CDR2 YENEEA. In DNA form, the CDR3 reads TGTGCCAGCAGCCCCGGGACTAGCGGGGTGAACACCGGGGAGCTGTTTTTT. It specifies CASSPGTSGVNTGELFF.

This clonotype was recorded many times. This chain links TRBV7-9 with TRBJ2-7, with D tentatively TRBD2 (5 bases). The ends were cut back, 5 bases at V and 2 bases at J, with 13 bases in the middle. CDR3 length: 14 residues. The germline V gene encodes CDR1 SEHNR and CDR2 FQNEAQ (reference sequence). CDR3 region: CASSPGSPPYEQYF. For the CDR3, the DNA is TGTGCCAGCAGCCCGGGATCCCCCCCCTACGAGCAGTACTTC. Filled out from reference TRBV7-9 and TRBJ2-7, the complete variable domain reads DTGVSQNPRHKITKRGQNVTFRCDPISEHNRLYWYRQTLGQGPEFLTYFQNEAQLEKSRLLSDRFSAERPKGSFSTLEIQRTEQGDSAMYLCASSPGSPPYEQYFGPGTRLTVT.

The V and J genes are TRBV28 and TRBJ1-2, with TRBD1 matching 10 bases. The CDR3 is 16 residues long. V shed 6 bases and J 3 bases; nucleotides not matched to a gene: 10. Germline V gene sequence: CDR1 MDHEN, CDR2 SYDVKM. CDR3 in DNA: TGTGCCAGCAGCCTATCCGCCGGACAGGGGGACTATGGCTACACCTTC. This gives the protein CASSLSAGQGDYGYTF.

This chain uses TRBV4-3 with TRBJ2-7; the D gene is possibly TRBD1 (6 bases). Trimming pared 0 bases from V and 2 bases from J, leaving 11 bases between. Germline assignment: CDR1 LGHNA and CDR2 YSLEER. CDR3 length: 15 amino acids. CDR3 sequence (DNA): TGCGCCAGCAGCCAAGAGGACAGCCTCACCTACGAGCAGTACTTC. This encodes CASSQEDSLTYEQYF.

The genes are TRBV7-9 and TRBJ2-7; TRBD1 matches at 10 bases. The CDR3 contains 14 residues. The V gene's germline CDR1 is SEHNR and CDR2 FQNEAQ (reference sequence). The V segment lost 3 bases and the J segment 6 bases; nucleotides outside the gene matches: 5. This CDR3 reads CASSFRDRGFEQYF. DNA of the CDR3: TGTGCCAGCAGCTTCCGGGACAGGGGATTCGAGCAGTACTTC. Full variable domain (remainder filled in from reference TRBV7-9 and TRBJ2-7): DTGVSQNPRHKITKRGQNVTFRCDPISEHNRLYWYRQTLGQGPEFLTYFQNEAQLEKSRLLSDRFSAERPKGSFSTLEIQRTEQGDSAMYLCASSFRDRGFEQYFGPGTRLTVT.

Ten or more counts support this clonotype. The V call is TRBV4-3, the J call TRBJ1-3; D is uncertain. The germline V gene encodes CDR1 LGHNA and CDR2 YSLEER. Trimming pared 4 bases from V and 0 bases from J, leaving 10 bases between. The CDR3 runs 15 residues. CDR3 sequence (DNA): TGCGCCAGCAGCCCGGACCGGCCCTCTGGAAACACCATATATTTT. As protein: CASSPDRPSGNTIYF.

This clonotype showed up many times. The gene calls are TRBV12-3 or TRBV12-4 and TRBJ1-2, with D possibly being TRBD1 (5 bases). The CDR3 loop spans 13 amino acids. The V gene lost 5 bases and the J gene lost 8 bases, with 15 bases spanning the gap. CDR3 nucleotides: TGTGCCAGCAGTGTTGACAGCCTGTGGGGCTACACCTTC. Its protein is CASSVDSLWGYTF.

Here the CDR3 reads CASSGNWGGGNGANVLTF. The CDR3 nucleotides read TGTGCCAGCAGCGGAAATTGGGGCGGGGGCAACGGGGCCAACGTCCTGACTTTC. The chain couples TRBV6-1 to TRBJ2-6; a possible D gene is TRBD2 (7 bases). CDR3 length: 18 amino acids. Deletions cut 6 bases from V and 4 bases from J, with 22 bases between. Germline CDR1 reads MNHNS; CDR2 reads SASEGT.

This clonotype was seen many times. The gene calls are TRBV4-1 and TRBJ2-3, with TRBD2 identical over 7 bases. The J segment lost 6 bases and the V segment lost 3 bases, leaving 21 bases of the junction unmatched. Germline V gene sequence: CDR1 MGHRA, CDR2 YSYEKL. The CDR3 consists of 19 residues. The CDR3 nucleotides read TGCGCCAGCAGCCAGTCAATGTATCTAGCGGTTTGGAGGTGGGATACGCAGTATTTT. It yields the protein CASSQSMYLAVWRWDTQYF.

This clonotype was seen ten or more times. The CDR3, as DNA: TGCGCCAGCAGCTTGTTGGGGACAGATACGCAGTATTTT. Translating it yields CASSLLGTDTQYF. J is TRBJ2-3 and V is TRBV5-1, with D uncertain. V lost 1 base to trimming and J lost 3 bases, with 6 bases between them. CDR3 length equals 13 residues. The germline V gene encodes CDR1 SGHRS and CDR2 YFSETQ.

This clonotype appeared a few times. The V and J genes are TRBV10-3 and TRBJ2-5; D tentatively fits TRBD1 or TRBD2 (5 bases each). CDR1 ENHRY and CDR2 SYGVKD come from the germline V gene. CDR3 size: 13 residues. Trimming stripped 6 bases from V and 0 bases from J, with 8 bases between. CDR3 protein: CAISGTDQETQYF. The CDR3 coding sequence is TGTGCCATCAGCGGGACGGACCAAGAGACCCAGTACTTC.

This clonotype was counted between two and nine times. The chain has TRBV7-3 and TRBJ2-7; D is perhaps TRBD1 (5 bases). The CDR3 loop spans 13 amino acids. The germline V gene encodes CDR1 SGHTA and CDR2 FQGTGA. V lost 2 bases to trimming and J lost 6 bases, with 11 bases between them. The CDR3 protein is CASSLLVGVEQYF. DNA for the CDR3: TGTGCCAGCAGCTTATTGGTAGGGGTCGAGCAGTACTTC.

This clonotype was picked up many times. This chain connects TRBV4-3 to TRBJ2-1, with 10 bases aligning to TRBD2. The CDR3 loop spans 15 amino acids. Germline V gene lookup returns CDR1 LGHNA and CDR2 YSLEER. Trimming took 2 bases from V and 7 from J; bases not matched to a gene: 5. The CDR3 DNA reads TGCGCCAGCAGCCAAAAGCGGGAGGGCGGGAATGAGCAGTTCTTC. Protein product: CASSQKREGGNEQFF.

This chain joins TRBV7-2 and TRBJ2-1, with TRBD2 matching over 10 bases. The V gene end was trimmed by 6 bases and the J gene end by 7 bases; junction bases not matched to a gene: 12. CDR1 and CDR2 (germline): SGHTA, FQGNSA. The CDR3 is 16 amino acids. CDR3 DNA sequence: TGTGCCAGCAGTATACTAGCGGGATTAATAGGGAATGAGCAGTTCTTC. Translating gives CASSILAGLIGNEQFF.

The chain recombines TRBV10-3 with TRBJ2-3; D uncertain. Germline CDR1 is ENHRY and CDR2 is SYGVKD. V was cut by 0 bases and J by 1 base, with 14 bases left in between. The CDR3 is 17 amino acids. The CDR3 sequence: CAISESKRLGGTDTQYF. The CDR3 DNA reads TGTGCCATCAGTGAGTCGAAAAGGCTGGGTGGCACAGATACGCAGTATTTT.

The chain carries TRBV5-6 and TRBJ2-3; D gene ambiguous. Germline V lookup: CDR1 SGHDT, CDR2 YYEEEE. This CDR3 comprises 14 residues. Trimming left V 2 bases short and J 1 base short, with 8 bases between. In DNA, the CDR3 is TGTGCCAGCAGCTTTATGTGGGGCACAGATACGCAGTATTTT. Protein: CASSFMWGTDTQYF.

The sample holds a few counts of this clonotype. The chain recombines TRBV7-2 with TRBJ2-7, with D perhaps TRBD1 or TRBD2 (5 bases each). Trimming pared 7 bases from V and 4 bases from J, leaving 20 bases between. The CDR3 consists of 15 residues. Germline V CDR1 and CDR2: SGHTA, FQGNSA. The CDR3 DNA sequence: TGTGCCAGCACCCAGGTTGGGGGTGGGGGTTACGAGCAGTACTTC. Protein: CASTQVGGGGYEQYF.

This clonotype was detected a few times. The chain joins TRBV5-5 to TRBJ2-5, with no clear D. The CDR3 spans 16 residues. CDR1 is SGHKS, CDR2 YYEKEE, per germline (reference sequence). The V end was cut by 0 bases, the J end by 1 base, with 13 bases between. CDR3 sequence: CASSLASSVLQETQYF. CDR3 coding DNA: TGTGCCAGCAGCTTGGCCTCGAGCGTACTCCAAGAGACCCAGTACTTC.

This chain uses TRBV11-2 with TRBJ2-5; D may match TRBD1 or TRBD2 (5 bases each). With 5 bases removed from V and 4 bases from J, the gap between germline ends came to 11 bases. The CDR3 covers 13 residues. Germline values: CDR1 SGHAT, CDR2 FQNNGV. CDR3 sequence reads: CASSAAGTETQYF. CDR3 coding DNA: TGTGCCAGCAGCGCGGCCGGGACAGAGACCCAGTACTTC.

The chain carries TRBV15 and TRBJ2-5, with TRBD1 as a possible D gene (6 bases). CDR1 LNHNV and CDR2 YYDKDF come from the germline V gene (reference sequence). V dropped 3 bases and J dropped 5 bases, with 22 bases sitting between them. The CDR3 is made up of 17 amino acids. CDR3 coding DNA: TGTGCCACCAGCAGCCCGACAGGATCGCGGCCTGCGGAGACCCAGTACTTC. It is translated as CATSSPTGSRPAETQYF.

Only a few counts were recorded for this clonotype. Its ends do not fully match the called genes, so a read error is possible. The chain employs TRBV7-7 and TRBJ2-7, with a weak D call TRBD1 (6 bases). Per the germline V gene, CDR1 is SSHAT and CDR2 is FNYEAQ (reference sequence). The length of the CDR3 is 15 residues. CDR3: CASSLDTGSYYEQYF. CDR3 nucleotides: TGTGCTAGCAGCTTAGACACAGGGTCATACTACGAGCAGTACTTC. Drawing the rest from reference TRBV7-7 and TRBJ2-7, the complete variable domain is GAGVSQSPRYKVTKRGQDVTLRCDPISSHATLYWYQQALGQGPEFLTYFNYEAQPDKSGLPSDRFSAERPEGSISTLTIQRTEQRDSAMYRCASSLDTGSYYEQYFGPGTRLTVT.

This clonotype was observed many times. CDR3 residues: CSVEVPGTPEQYF. In DNA, the CDR3 is TGCAGCGTTGAAGTCCCCGGGACCCCCGAGCAGTACTTC. The chain has TRBV29-1 and TRBJ2-7; D assignment may be TRBD1 or TRBD2 (5 bases each). The V gene lost 1 base and the J gene lost 6 bases, with 13 bases spanning the gap. This CDR3 region has 13 residues. From germline, CDR1 is SQVTM and CDR2 ANQGSEA.

There are many counts of this clonotype. This rearrangement joins TRBV4-3 to TRBJ2-2; possible D gene TRBD2, 6 bases. CDR3 length: 17 amino acids. Germline-derived CDR1 and CDR2 are LGHNA and YSLEER. V lost 1 base to trimming and J lost 4 bases, with 16 bases between them. DNA for the CDR3: TGCGCCAGCAGCCAAGTTCCTATCGGGAGCGGCACCGGGGAGCTGTTTTTT. It codes for CASSQVPIGSGTGELFF.